This T cell receptor (beta chain) was found in a study of molecular identifiers for immune sequencing clone quantification. Broader study findings: Identical barcode-sharing TCR molecules could lead to underestimated sizes for highly expanded clones. Over 97% of effector molecules, but under 1% in naive cells, were held by clones with more than 20 RNA copies.

The CDR3 covers 13 residues. Germline V gives CDR1 SEHNR, CDR2 FQNEAQ (reference sequence). V was cut by 9 bases and J by 0 bases, with 12 bases left in between. This clonotype was detected many times. Its matching antigen is unknown. Via MiXCR, TCRdb re-called the PCR reads, giving one row per CDR3 protein. The table includes 600,000 to 650,000 distinct CDR3 sequences, approximately 20% detected once. Input for naive CD8 libraries was roughly 17,000 to 1,100,000 sorted cells; the RNA fraction used was 10%, 30% or 50%. Based on a CD8+CD4-CCR7+CD45RA+ profile, naive CD8 T cells were sorted. This receptor was identified in a human donor in good health. Some libraries in this study had Jurkat cell RNA spiked in. Sequencing used naive CD8+ T cells from blood, with Jurkat cell RNA spiked in. Subset indicated: FACS-sorted CD8+CD4-CCR7+CD45RA+ naive T cells. The chain recombines TRBV7-9 with TRBJ2-7; perhaps D is TRBD1 or TRBD2 (5 bases each). In DNA, the CDR3 is TGTGCCAGTCGTAGAGGGACCTCCTACGAGCAGTACTTC. Its translation: CASRRGTSYEQYF.